This is a list of T cell receptor beta chains from one sample in a study of blood T cell repertoires in COVID-19. Assay used: immunoSEQ multiplex PCR; TCRdb lists only in-frame clones, some missing. The table records 200,000 to 250,000 clones, approximately 86% of them present only once. Sequencing input: PBMCs or T cells enriched from blood (not recorded which). These receptors came from a woman aged 50 to 60 who had recovered from COVID-19. CDR3s include the opening cysteine and the closing phenylalanine or tryptophan. A D gene is named only where the DNA matches it firmly. Clone size is shown for a subset of rows, as once, few, many or a class of expanded clone.

.	TRBV19	.	TRBJ2-7	TGTGCCAGTAGCTCCCCCTCGTCCTACGAGCAGTACTTC	CASSSPSSYEQYF
.	TRBV7-8	.	TRBJ2-7	TGTGCCAGCAGCTTACCCCCAATCTCCTACGAGCAGTACTTC	CASSLPPISYEQYF
TRBD2	TRBV4-1	few	TRBJ2-1	TGCGCCAGCAGCCCTAGCGGGAGGCTCAATGAGCAGTTCTTC	CASSPSGRLNEQFF
TRBD2	TRBV5-6	.	TRBJ2-1	TGTGCCAGCAGCTTTGGACTAGCTGATGTCTATGAGCAGTTCTTC	CASSFGLADVYEQFF
.	TRBV13	.	TRBJ2-1	TGTGCCAGCAGCGAGCAGACACCAATCGACTACAATGAGCAGTTCTTC	CASSEQTPIDYNEQFF
.	TRBV6-2/TRBV6-3	once	TRBJ1-1	TGTGCCAGCAGTTACCTCCTGGGAGGCGAAGCTTTCTTT	CASSYLLGGEAFF
.	TRBV13	.	TRBJ2-1	TGTGCCAGCAGATCATACAATGAGCAGTTCTTC	CASRSYNEQFF
.	TRBV25-1	.	TRBJ1-1	TGTGCCAGCAGTGATGGAGGGTCTGAAGCTTTCTTT	CASSDGGSEAFF
TRBD1	TRBV5-4	.	TRBJ1-1	TGTGCCAGCAGCACTAGGACAGGACGGGGCACTGAAGCTTTCTTT	CASSTRTGRGTEAFF
.	TRBV7-3	.	TRBJ2-5	TGTGCCAGCAGCCTCGGGATGGGTGACGAGACCCAGTACTTC	CASSLGMGDETQYF
TRBD2	TRBV28	.	TRBJ2-1	TGTGCCAGCAGTTTTCTCCTCGGGACTAGCGGGCATAATGAGCAGTTCTTC	CASSFLLGTSGHNEQFF
TRBD1	TRBV28	.	TRBJ1-2	TGTGTCAGCAGTCCCCATGGACAGGGGATCTATGGCTACACCTTC	CVSSPHGQGIYGYTF
TRBD2	TRBV4-3	.	TRBJ2-7	TGCGCCAGCAGCCATACTAGCGGGAGTAGTTACGAGCAGTACTTC	CASSHTSGSSYEQYF
TRBD1	TRBV28	.	TRBJ2-7	TGTGCCAGCAGGGGGACAGGGGGCTCCTACGAGCAGTACTTC	CASRGTGGSYEQYF
TRBD2	TRBV5-1	.	TRBJ2-1	TGCGCCAGCAGCAGTCGGGAGGGCCCCTACAATGAGCAGTTCTTC	CASSSREGPYNEQFF
TRBD2	TRBV27	.	TRBJ2-7	TGTGCCAGCAGTTCCACACCCGGGGGGACCTACGAGCAGTACTTC	CASSSTPGGTYEQYF
.	TRBV6-5	.	TRBJ2-3	TGTGCCAGCAGGGCAGGGGATACGCAGTATTTT	CASRAGDTQYF
TRBD2	TRBV10-3	.	TRBJ2-1	TGTGCCATCAGTTTAGCGGGAGTACGCAATGAGCAGTTCTTC	CAISLAGVRNEQFF
TRBD2	TRBV28	.	TRBJ2-3	TGTGCCAGCACCCCGGCAGGGACTAGCGGGGCAGATACGCAGTATTTT	CASTPAGTSGADTQYF
TRBD2	TRBV5-4	.	TRBJ2-5	TGTGCCAGCAGACTAGCGGGTGGAGAGACCCAGTACTTC	CASRLAGGETQYF
.	TRBV11-2	.	TRBJ2-2	TGTGCCAGCAGCTTGGAGATATTCGCGTCGGAGCTGTTTTTT	CASSLEIFASELFF
TRBD1	TRBV5-6	.	TRBJ2-7	TGTGCCAGCAGCTTTCAGGGGACAGGGGGTAACGAGCAGTACTTC	CASSFQGTGGNEQYF
TRBD1	TRBV6-1	.	TRBJ2-3	TGTGCCAGCAGCGAAGGGACAGGCGACACAGATACGCAGTATTTT	CASSEGTGDTDTQYF
TRBD1	TRBV5-1	few	TRBJ1-1	TGCGCCAGCAGTGGACAGGGTGGCACTGAAGCTTTCTTT	CASSGQGGTEAFF
.	TRBV16	.	TRBJ1-5	TGTGCCAGCAGCCGGGGGACAACGTATCAGCCCCAGCATTTT	CASSRGTTYQPQHF
TRBD1	TRBV29-1	.	TRBJ2-1	TGCAGCGGGTCAGGGGGCGCCTACAATGAGCAGTTCTTC	CSGSGGAYNEQFF
.	TRBV4-1	.	TRBJ1-1	TGCGCCAGCAGCCAAGGACGGGCTAGGGGCCCAAACGGCGAAGCTTTCTTT	CASSQGRARGPNGEAFF
TRBD1	TRBV18	few	TRBJ1-5	TGTGCCAGCTCACCACCCGGGACAGGGGGAAATCAGCCCCAGCATTTT	CASSPPGTGGNQPQHF
.	TRBV5-5	few	TRBJ1-1	TGTGCCAGCAGCCAACAACTAAACACTGAAGCTTTCTTT	CASSQQLNTEAFF
.	TRBV5-1	.	TRBJ2-1	TGCGCCAGCAGCGCGGGACCCCACAATGAGCAGTTCTTC	CASSAGPHNEQFF
.	TRBV19	once	TRBJ1-4	TGTGCCAGTACCATCGGAGGGGTTATTTCACGTGAAAAACTGTTTTTT	CASTIGGVISREKLFF
TRBD2	TRBV29-1	once	TRBJ2-1	TGCAGCGTTGTTCGACTAGCGGGAGGAAATGAGCAGTTCTTC	CSVVRLAGGNEQFF
TRBD1	TRBV6-1	.	TRBJ2-4	TGTGCCAGCAGTGACAGGGACAGGGGAGGTGTAAACATTCAGTACTTC	CASSDRDRGGVNIQYF
.	TRBV5-4	.	TRBJ2-7	TGTGCCAGCAGCTTGGTCCTGACAGGTTATATGTCCTACGAGCAGTACTTC	CASSLVLTGYMSYEQYF
.	TRBV5-1	.	TRBJ1-4	TGCGCCAGCAAAACCCTAGGAGGGTTAGAGGAAAAACTGTTTTTT	CASKTLGGLEEKLFF
TRBD1	TRBV27	once	TRBJ2-7	TGTGCCAGCAGGGGGACAGTATCCTACGAGCAGTACTTC	CASRGTVSYEQYF
TRBD1	TRBV5-5	once	TRBJ2-1	TGTGCCAGCAGCTTGTCGGGGACAGACTACAATGAGCAGTTCTTC	CASSLSGTDYNEQFF
.	TRBV7-6	.	TRBJ2-3	TGTGCCAGCAGCTTGAGCTCCGGGGGTGGGACGCAGTATTTT	CASSLSSGGGTQYF
TRBD2	TRBV6-4	.	TRBJ2-1	TGTGCCAGCTCCGAGCGGGAGTCGAAGGATGAGCAGTTCTTC	CASSERESKDEQFF
TRBD1	TRBV5-1	.	TRBJ2-5	TGCGCCAGCAGCTCGGGACAGAGAGAGACCCAGTACTTC	CASSSGQRETQYF
TRBD2	TRBV6-2/TRBV6-3	.	TRBJ2-1	TGTGCCAGCAGTTCAGCGGGATCCTACAATGAGCAGTTCTTC	CASSSAGSYNEQFF
TRBD2	TRBV4-2	.	TRBJ2-1	TGTGCCAGCAGTTTGACGGCTAGCGGGATATACAATGAGCAGTTCTTC	CASSLTASGIYNEQFF
TRBD1	TRBV28	.	TRBJ1-6	TGTGCCAGCAGTTTAAATCCAGGGGGGTTTGGAGGTCCACCCCTCCACTTT	CASSLNPGGFGGPPLHF
TRBD2	TRBV11-3	.	TRBJ2-1	TGTGCCAGCAGCTCACTAGCGGGAGGGGACAATGAGCAGTTCTTC	CASSSLAGGDNEQFF
.	TRBV6-4	.	TRBJ1-6	TGTGCCAGCAGTGTGGGCAGCAATTCACCCCTCCACTTT	CASSVGSNSPLHF
TRBD2	TRBV19	.	TRBJ2-2	TGTGCCAGTAGTATGAGGGGAGGGTTCAGGGAGCTGTTTTTT	CASSMRGGFRELFF
.	TRBV6-1	.	TRBJ1-1	TGTGCCAGCAGTGAAGGGCCCATGTCGTACACTGAAGCTTTCTTT	CASSEGPMSYTEAFF
TRBD2	TRBV23-1	.	TRBJ2-1	TGCGCCAGCAGTCAATCCCCCTTATCGGGACTAGCGGACGATGAGCAGTTCTTC	CASSQSPLSGLADDEQFF